These T cell receptor beta chains were read from a single sample in a study of blood T cell repertoires in COVID-19. Libraries were prepared by immunoSEQ multiplex PCR; TCRdb keeps only in-frame clonotypes and omits some of them. The table has roughly 200,000 clones, about nine tenths seen once. Sequencing used PBMCs or T cells enriched from blood (not recorded which). The receptors were gathered from a woman aged 45-60 years in a cohort exposed to, infected with or recovered from COVID-19 (not recorded which). The CDR3 runs from the conserved cysteine through the conserved F or W. D genes are given only for firm matches. The size field is filled for only some rows; it gives once, few, many or a size class.

d_gene: NA; v_gene: TRBV6-5; j_gene: TRBJ1-2; abundance: NA; CDR3aa: CASSYSREGYGYTF; CDR3nt: TGTGCCAGCAGTTACTCGAGGGAAGGCTATGGCTACACCTTC
d_gene: TRBD2; v_gene: TRBV11-2; j_gene: TRBJ2-5; abundance: NA; CDR3aa: CASSLEATSGVSQYF; CDR3nt: TGTGCCAGCAGCTTAGAGGCGACTAGCGGGGTATCCCAGTACTTC
d_gene: NA; v_gene: TRBV7-6; j_gene: TRBJ2-2; abundance: NA; CDR3aa: CASSPGSEDRGHTGELFF; CDR3nt: TGTGCCAGCAGCCCCGGGTCGGAGGACAGAGGGCACACCGGGGAGCTGTTTTTT
d_gene: TRBD1; v_gene: TRBV9; j_gene: TRBJ2-7; abundance: NA; CDR3aa: CASSVESRGPGEQYF; CDR3nt: TGTGCCAGCAGCGTAGAGAGCAGGGGGCCGGGCGAGCAGTACTTC
d_gene: TRBD1; v_gene: TRBV7-8; j_gene: TRBJ2-7; abundance: NA; CDR3aa: CASRRSGGRSYEQYF; CDR3nt: TGTGCCAGCCGCCGCTCAGGGGGCCGGTCCTACGAGCAGTACTTC
d_gene: NA; v_gene: TRBV18; j_gene: TRBJ2-3; abundance: NA; CDR3aa: CASSPGNAGTGLQYF; CDR3nt: TGTGCCAGCTCACCCGGCAACGCGGGGACCGGTTTGCAGTATTTT
d_gene: NA; v_gene: TRBV4-1; j_gene: TRBJ1-5; abundance: NA; CDR3aa: CASSQDAGTNQPQHF; CDR3nt: TGCGCCAGCAGCCAAGACGCAGGCACCAATCAGCCCCAGCATTTT
d_gene: NA; v_gene: TRBV4-3; j_gene: TRBJ1-6; abundance: NA; CDR3aa: CASSQNRDMTYNSPLHF; CDR3nt: TGCGCCAGCAGCCAAAATAGGGACATGACCTATAATTCACCCCTCCACTTT
d_gene: NA; v_gene: TRBV6-4; j_gene: TRBJ2-5; abundance: NA; CDR3aa: CASTEETQYF; CDR3nt: TGTGCCAGCACTGAAGAGACCCAGTACTTC
d_gene: TRBD1; v_gene: TRBV14; j_gene: TRBJ2-2; abundance: NA; CDR3aa: CASSQPGTGGTGELFF; CDR3nt: TGTGCCAGCAGCCAACCCGGGACAGGGGGCACCGGGGAGCTGTTTTTT
d_gene: NA; v_gene: TRBV7-2; j_gene: TRBJ1-5; abundance: NA; CDR3aa: CASSEGGTNQPQHF; CDR3nt: TGTGCCAGCAGCGAGGGGGGGACCAATCAGCCCCAGCATTTT
d_gene: NA; v_gene: TRBV2; j_gene: TRBJ1-4; abundance: NA; CDR3aa: CASSDVPGKLFF; CDR3nt: TGTGCCAGCAGTGACGTTCCGGGAAAACTGTTTTTT
d_gene: TRBD2; v_gene: TRBV19; j_gene: TRBJ2-7; abundance: once; CDR3aa: CASSVTSGGSYEQYF; CDR3nt: TGTGCCAGTAGTGTCACTAGCGGGGGCTCCTACGAGCAGTACTTC
d_gene: TRBD1; v_gene: TRBV7-3; j_gene: TRBJ1-1; abundance: few; CDR3aa: CASSMEADREAFF; CDR3nt: TGTGCCAGCAGCATGGAAGCGGACAGGGAAGCTTTCTTT
d_gene: NA; v_gene: TRBV7-6; j_gene: TRBJ2-7; abundance: NA; CDR3aa: CASSLSRVGEQYF; CDR3nt: TGTGCCAGCAGCTTATCGCGGGTGGGCGAGCAGTACTTC
d_gene: NA; v_gene: TRBV5-4; j_gene: TRBJ1-1; abundance: NA; CDR3aa: CASMAAVGTEAFF; CDR3nt: TGTGCCAGCATGGCGGCCGTGGGTACTGAAGCTTTCTTT
d_gene: TRBD2; v_gene: TRBV18; j_gene: TRBJ2-3; abundance: NA; CDR3aa: CASRRTSGEFTDTQYF; CDR3nt: TGTGCCAGCCGCCGGACGAGCGGGGAATTCACAGATACGCAGTATTTT
d_gene: NA; v_gene: TRBV3-1/TRBV3-2; j_gene: TRBJ1-6; abundance: few; CDR3aa: CASSPGAYNSPLHF; CDR3nt: TGTGCCAGCAGCCCTGGAGCCTATAATTCACCCCTCCACTTT
d_gene: NA; v_gene: TRBV7-2; j_gene: TRBJ2-1; abundance: NA; CDR3aa: CASSPSRGNNEQFF; CDR3nt: TGTGCCAGCAGCCCTTCCCGGGGGAACAATGAGCAGTTCTTC
d_gene: NA; v_gene: TRBV4-2; j_gene: TRBJ1-1; abundance: few; CDR3aa: CASSRDIGGNTEAFF; CDR3nt: TGTGCCAGCAGCCGAGATATCGGGGGGAACACTGAAGCTTTCTTT
d_gene: TRBD1; v_gene: TRBV5-6; j_gene: TRBJ1-5; abundance: few; CDR3aa: CASSLGQGSFVPQHF; CDR3nt: TGTGCCAGCAGCTTGGGACAGGGGTCTTTCGTCCCCCAGCATTTT
d_gene: TRBD1; v_gene: TRBV5-1; j_gene: TRBJ2-2; abundance: few; CDR3aa: CASGTGALGTGELFF; CDR3nt: TGCGCCAGCGGAACAGGGGCTTTGGGCACCGGGGAGCTGTTTTTT
d_gene: NA; v_gene: TRBV4-2; j_gene: TRBJ2-7; abundance: NA; CDR3aa: CASSQGVQGNGAYEQYF; CDR3nt: TGTGCCAGCAGCCAAGGGGTACAGGGTAACGGGGCCTACGAGCAGTACTTC
d_gene: TRBD2; v_gene: TRBV7-2; j_gene: TRBJ2-7; abundance: NA; CDR3aa: CAIGGGAYEQYF; CDR3nt: TGTGCCATTGGCGGGGGGGCCTACGAGCAGTACTTC
d_gene: TRBD1; v_gene: TRBV5-5; j_gene: TRBJ1-6; abundance: NA; CDR3aa: CASSKEGQGAIGDSPLHF; CDR3nt: TGTGCCAGCAGCAAAGAGGGACAGGGGGCGATTGGAGATTCACCCCTCCACTTT
d_gene: NA; v_gene: TRBV5-1; j_gene: TRBJ2-2; abundance: NA; CDR3aa: CASSLVLFEGAGELFF; CDR3nt: TGCGCCAGCAGCTTGGTTCTGTTCGAGGGCGCCGGGGAGCTGTTTTTT
d_gene: NA; v_gene: TRBV5-4; j_gene: TRBJ1-6; abundance: NA; CDR3aa: CASSGLQGTKTNSPLHF; CDR3nt: TGTGCCAGCAGCGGTTTACAGGGCACAAAGACGAATTCACCCCTCCACTTT
d_gene: TRBD1; v_gene: TRBV19; j_gene: TRBJ1-2; abundance: NA; CDR3aa: CASGTDELFNYGYTF; CDR3nt: TGTGCCAGCGGGACAGACGAACTCTTTAACTATGGCTACACCTTC
d_gene: NA; v_gene: TRBV3-1/TRBV3-2; j_gene: TRBJ2-3; abundance: NA; CDR3aa: CASSQVAGQKSTDTQYF; CDR3nt: TGTGCCAGCAGCCAAGTTGCGGGGCAAAAAAGCACAGATACGCAGTATTTT
d_gene: NA; v_gene: TRBV7-9; j_gene: TRBJ1-1; abundance: once; CDR3aa: CASTPSWTEAFF; CDR3nt: TGTGCCAGCACCCCCAGTTGGACTGAAGCTTTCTTT
d_gene: NA; v_gene: TRBV6-5; j_gene: TRBJ1-2; abundance: NA; CDR3aa: CASDRTYGYTF; CDR3nt: TGTGCCAGTGACAGGACCTATGGCTACACCTTC
d_gene: NA; v_gene: TRBV9; j_gene: TRBJ2-7; abundance: NA; CDR3aa: CASSVSSQGPYEQYF; CDR3nt: TGTGCCAGCAGCGTATCATCACAGGGACCTTACGAGCAGTACTTC
d_gene: TRBD1; v_gene: TRBV25-1; j_gene: TRBJ1-6; abundance: NA; CDR3aa: CASTRTGTGSPLHF; CDR3nt: TGTGCCAGCACTAGGACAGGGACAGGTTCACCCCTCCACTTT
d_gene: NA; v_gene: TRBV7-2; j_gene: TRBJ2-7; abundance: NA; CDR3aa: CASSLDAGEQYF; CDR3nt: TGTGCCAGCAGCTTAGATGCGGGCGAGCAGTACTTC
d_gene: TRBD2; v_gene: TRBV27; j_gene: TRBJ2-3; abundance: NA; CDR3aa: CASSPLAIAPGGKATDTQYF; CDR3nt: TGTGCCAGCAGCCCTCTAGCGATTGCCCCGGGGGGGAAGGCTACAGATACGCAGTATTTT
d_gene: TRBD1; v_gene: TRBV28; j_gene: TRBJ1-5; abundance: NA; CDR3aa: CASSLQGGNQPQHF; CDR3nt: TGTGCCAGCAGTTTACAGGGGGGAAATCAGCCCCAGCATTTT
d_gene: TRBD1; v_gene: TRBV5-1; j_gene: TRBJ1-6; abundance: NA; CDR3aa: CASSQGQGVFGSPLHF; CDR3nt: TGCGCCAGCAGCCAGGGACAGGGAGTGTTTGGGTCACCCCTCCACTTT
d_gene: TRBD1; v_gene: TRBV6-2/TRBV6-3; j_gene: TRBJ1-2; abundance: NA; CDR3aa: CASSPRTGDSGYTF; CDR3nt: TGTGCCAGCAGCCCTAGGACAGGAGATTCCGGCTACACCTTC
d_gene: NA; v_gene: TRBV4-2; j_gene: TRBJ2-2; abundance: NA; CDR3aa: CASSQDRVTGELFF; CDR3nt: TGTGCCAGCAGCCAAGATCGGGTCACCGGGGAGCTGTTTTTT
d_gene: NA; v_gene: TRBV6-5; j_gene: TRBJ2-1; abundance: NA; CDR3aa: CASTPPGTYNEQFF; CDR3nt: TGTGCCAGCACACCTCCAGGTACCTACAATGAGCAGTTCTTC
d_gene: TRBD2; v_gene: TRBV23-1; j_gene: TRBJ2-7; abundance: NA; CDR3aa: CASRLPPAGGLYEQYF; CDR3nt: TGCGCCAGCAGGCTCCCCCCAGCGGGGGGCCTCTACGAGCAGTACTTC
d_gene: NA; v_gene: TRBV12-3/TRBV12-4; j_gene: TRBJ1-2; abundance: few; CDR3aa: CASSLAGGYGYTF; CDR3nt: TGTGCCAGCAGTTTAGCGGGAGGTTATGGCTACACCTTC
d_gene: TRBD1; v_gene: TRBV27; j_gene: TRBJ2-7; abundance: NA; CDR3aa: CASSLVPPGQGSGEQYF; CDR3nt: TGTGCCAGCAGTTTAGTCCCCCCGGGACAGGGATCGGGCGAGCAGTACTTC
d_gene: NA; v_gene: TRBV5-4; j_gene: TRBJ2-2; abundance: NA; CDR3aa: CASSAPGQMNTGELFF; CDR3nt: TGTGCCAGCAGCGCTCCGGGACAAATGAACACCGGGGAGCTGTTTTTT
d_gene: NA; v_gene: TRBV28; j_gene: TRBJ2-5; abundance: once; CDR3aa: CASSQGGHGETQYF; CDR3nt: TGTGCCAGCAGCCAAGGGGGACATGGGGAGACCCAGTACTTC
d_gene: TRBD1; v_gene: TRBV6-5; j_gene: TRBJ2-7; abundance: NA; CDR3aa: CASSYAAGTDLYEQYF; CDR3nt: TGTGCCAGCAGTTACGCCGCCGGGACAGACCTTTACGAGCAGTACTTC
d_gene: NA; v_gene: TRBV28; j_gene: TRBJ1-1; abundance: NA; CDR3aa: CASSLPPPGTEAFF; CDR3nt: TGTGCCAGCAGTCTACCCCCACCGGGCACTGAAGCTTTCTTT
d_gene: NA; v_gene: TRBV11-3; j_gene: TRBJ2-2; abundance: NA; CDR3aa: CASSLDSNTGELFF; CDR3nt: TGTGCCAGCAGCTTAGACTCGAACACCGGGGAGCTGTTTTTT
d_gene: NA; v_gene: TRBV19; j_gene: TRBJ1-1; abundance: NA; CDR3aa: CASSIDRWKGTEAFF; CDR3nt: TGTGCCAGTAGTATAGATCGCTGGAAGGGGACTGAAGCTTTCTTT
d_gene: TRBD2; v_gene: TRBV5-6; j_gene: TRBJ2-2; abundance: NA; CDR3aa: CASSLALAGVPNTGELFF; CDR3nt: TGTGCCAGCAGCTTGGCCCTAGCGGGGGTGCCGAACACCGGGGAGCTGTTTTTT